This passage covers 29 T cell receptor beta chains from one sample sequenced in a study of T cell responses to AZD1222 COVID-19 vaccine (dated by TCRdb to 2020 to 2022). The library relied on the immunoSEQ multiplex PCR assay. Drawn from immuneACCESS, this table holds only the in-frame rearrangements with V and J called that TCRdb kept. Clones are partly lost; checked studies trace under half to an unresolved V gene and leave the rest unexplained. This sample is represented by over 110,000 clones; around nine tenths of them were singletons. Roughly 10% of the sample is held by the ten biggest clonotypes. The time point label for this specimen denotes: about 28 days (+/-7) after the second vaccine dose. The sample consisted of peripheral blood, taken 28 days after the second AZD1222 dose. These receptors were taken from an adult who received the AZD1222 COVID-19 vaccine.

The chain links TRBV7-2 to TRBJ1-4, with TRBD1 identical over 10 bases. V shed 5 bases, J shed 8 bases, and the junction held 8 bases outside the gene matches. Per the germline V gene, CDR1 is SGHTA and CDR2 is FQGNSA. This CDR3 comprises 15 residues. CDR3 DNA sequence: TGTGCCAGCAGCCCCAGACAGGGGGCGAAAGAAAAACTGTTTTTT. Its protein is CASSPRQGAKEKLFF.

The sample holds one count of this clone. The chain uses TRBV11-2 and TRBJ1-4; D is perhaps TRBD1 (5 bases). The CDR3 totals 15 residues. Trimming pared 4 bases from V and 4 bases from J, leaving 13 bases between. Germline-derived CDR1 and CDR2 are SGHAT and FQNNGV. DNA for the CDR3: TGTGCCAGCAGCTCCGCGGGACGGATTAATGAAAAACTGTTTTTT. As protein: CASSSAGRINEKLFF.

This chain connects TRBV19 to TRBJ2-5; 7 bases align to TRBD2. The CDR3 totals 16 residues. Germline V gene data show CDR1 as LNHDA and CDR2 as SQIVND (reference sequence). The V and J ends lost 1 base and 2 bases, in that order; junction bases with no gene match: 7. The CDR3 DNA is TGTGCCAGTAGTATAGTATGGGAGGGAGGGCAAGAGACCCAGTACTTC. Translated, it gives CASSIVWEGGQETQYF. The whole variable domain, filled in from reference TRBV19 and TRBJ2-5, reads DGGITQSPKYLFRKEGQNVTLSCEQNLNHDAMYWYRQDPGQGLRLIYYSQIVNDFQKGDIAEGYSVSREKKESFPLTVTSAQKNPTAFYLCASSIVWEGGQETQYFGPGTRLLVL.

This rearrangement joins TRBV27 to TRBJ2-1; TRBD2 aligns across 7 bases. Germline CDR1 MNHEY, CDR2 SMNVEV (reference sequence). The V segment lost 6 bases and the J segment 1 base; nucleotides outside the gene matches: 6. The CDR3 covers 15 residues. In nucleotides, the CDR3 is TGTGCCAGCAGCCAACTAGCGCCGTCCTACAATGAGCAGTTCTTC. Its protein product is CASSQLAPSYNEQFF.

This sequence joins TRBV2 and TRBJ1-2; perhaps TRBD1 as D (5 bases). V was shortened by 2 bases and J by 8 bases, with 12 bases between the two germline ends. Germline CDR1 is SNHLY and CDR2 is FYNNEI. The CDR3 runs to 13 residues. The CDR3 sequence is CASSEQDTAGYTF. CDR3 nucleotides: TGTGCCAGCAGTGAACAGGACACTGCGGGCTACACCTTC.

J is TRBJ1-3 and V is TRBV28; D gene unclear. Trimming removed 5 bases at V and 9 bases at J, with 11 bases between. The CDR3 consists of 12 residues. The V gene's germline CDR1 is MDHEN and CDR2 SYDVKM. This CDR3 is CASSGTKRTIYF. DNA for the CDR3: TGTGCCAGCAGTGGCACGAAGCGCACCATATATTTT.

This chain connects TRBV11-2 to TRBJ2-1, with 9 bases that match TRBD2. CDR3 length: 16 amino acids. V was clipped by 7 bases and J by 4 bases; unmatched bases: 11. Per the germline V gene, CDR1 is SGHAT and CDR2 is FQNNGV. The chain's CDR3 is CASTTLTSGMYNEQFF. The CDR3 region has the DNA TGTGCCAGCACCACTTTGACTAGCGGAATGTACAATGAGCAGTTCTTC.

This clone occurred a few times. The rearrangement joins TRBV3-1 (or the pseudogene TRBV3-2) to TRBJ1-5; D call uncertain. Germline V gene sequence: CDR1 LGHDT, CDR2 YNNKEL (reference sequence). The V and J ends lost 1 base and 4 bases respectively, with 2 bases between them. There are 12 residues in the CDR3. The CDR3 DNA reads TGTGCCAGCAGCCAAGCAAATCAGCCCCAGCATTTT. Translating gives CASSQANQPQHF.

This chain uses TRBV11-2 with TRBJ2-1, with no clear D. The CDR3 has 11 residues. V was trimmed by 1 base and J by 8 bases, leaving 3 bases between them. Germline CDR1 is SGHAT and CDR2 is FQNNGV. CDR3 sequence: CASSLVDEQFF. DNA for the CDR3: TGTGCCAGCAGCTTAGTCGATGAGCAGTTCTTC.

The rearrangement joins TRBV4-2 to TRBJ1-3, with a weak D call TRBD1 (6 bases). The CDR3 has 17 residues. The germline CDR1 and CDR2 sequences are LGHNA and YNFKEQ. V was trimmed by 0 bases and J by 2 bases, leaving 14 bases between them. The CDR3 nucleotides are TGTGCCAGCAGCCAAGAGTCACAGGGCGGCACTGGAAACACCATATATTTT. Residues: CASSQESQGGTGNTIYF.

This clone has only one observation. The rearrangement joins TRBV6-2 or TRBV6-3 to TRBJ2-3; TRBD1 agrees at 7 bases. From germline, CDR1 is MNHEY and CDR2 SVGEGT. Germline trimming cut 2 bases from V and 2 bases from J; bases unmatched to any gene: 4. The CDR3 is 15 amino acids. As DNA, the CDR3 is TGTGCCAGCAGTTACGGGACAGAACTCACAGATACGCAGTATTTT. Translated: CASSYGTELTDTQYF.

The CDR3 nucleotides read TGTGCCAGCTCACCACCGGGGGGAGAGGCGGACACTGAAGCTTTCTTT. It specifies CASSPPGGEADTEAFF. J is TRBJ1-1 and V is TRBV18; the D gene is possibly TRBD1 (5 bases). Germline CDR1 is KGHSH and CDR2 is LQKENI. Trimming took off 0 bases at V and 3 bases at J, with 14 bases between the two ends. There are 16 residues in the CDR3.

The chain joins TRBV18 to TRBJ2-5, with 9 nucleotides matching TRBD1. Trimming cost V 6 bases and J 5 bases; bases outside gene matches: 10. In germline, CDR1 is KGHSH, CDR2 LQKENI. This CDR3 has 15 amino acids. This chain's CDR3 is CASSLGTGFGETQYF. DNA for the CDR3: TGTGCCAGCTCGCTAGGGACAGGGTTCGGCGAGACCCAGTACTTC.

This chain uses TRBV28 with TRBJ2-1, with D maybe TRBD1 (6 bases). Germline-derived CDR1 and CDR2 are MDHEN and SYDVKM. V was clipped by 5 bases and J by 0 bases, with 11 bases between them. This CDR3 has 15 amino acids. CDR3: CASSLQGPSYNEQFF. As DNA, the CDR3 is TGTGCCAGCAGTCTCCAGGGGCCCTCCTACAATGAGCAGTTCTTC.

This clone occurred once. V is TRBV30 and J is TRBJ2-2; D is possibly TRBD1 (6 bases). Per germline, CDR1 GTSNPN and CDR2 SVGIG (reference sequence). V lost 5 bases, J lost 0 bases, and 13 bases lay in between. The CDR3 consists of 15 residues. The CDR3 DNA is TGTGCCTGGGATCCCAGGGGACCGAACACCGGGGAGCTGTTTTTT. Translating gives CAWDPRGPNTGELFF. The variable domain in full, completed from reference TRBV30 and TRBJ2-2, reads SQTIHQWPATLVQPVGSPLSLECTVEGTSNPNLYWYRQAAGRGLQLLFYSVGIGQISSEVPQNLSASRPQDRQFILSSKKLLLSDSGFYLCAWDPRGPNTGELFFGEGSRLTVL.

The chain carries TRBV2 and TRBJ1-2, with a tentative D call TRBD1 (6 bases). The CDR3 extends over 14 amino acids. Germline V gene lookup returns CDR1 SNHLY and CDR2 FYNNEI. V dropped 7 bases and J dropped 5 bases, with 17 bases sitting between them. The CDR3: CASTYREGGYGYTF. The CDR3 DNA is TGTGCCAGCACCTACCGGGAAGGGGGGTATGGCTACACCTTC.

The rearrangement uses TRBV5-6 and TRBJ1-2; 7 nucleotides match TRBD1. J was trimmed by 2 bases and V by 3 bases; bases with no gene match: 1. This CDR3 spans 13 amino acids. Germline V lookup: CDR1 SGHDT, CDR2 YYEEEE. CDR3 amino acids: CASSSGGNYGYTF. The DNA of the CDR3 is TGTGCCAGCAGCTCAGGGGGAAACTATGGCTACACCTTC.

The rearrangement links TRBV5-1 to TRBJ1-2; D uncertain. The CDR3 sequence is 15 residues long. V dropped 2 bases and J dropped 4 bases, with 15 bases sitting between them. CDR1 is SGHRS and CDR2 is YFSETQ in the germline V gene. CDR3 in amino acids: CASSLGGASSYGYTF. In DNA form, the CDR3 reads TGCGCCAGCAGCTTAGGAGGAGCCTCTAGCTATGGCTACACCTTC.

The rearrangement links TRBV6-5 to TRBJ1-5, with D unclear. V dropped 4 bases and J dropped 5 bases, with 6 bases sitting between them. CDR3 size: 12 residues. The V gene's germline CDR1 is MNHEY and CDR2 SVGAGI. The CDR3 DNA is TGTGCCAGCAGTTTACCCGATCAGCCCCAGCATTTT. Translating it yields CASSLPDQPQHF.

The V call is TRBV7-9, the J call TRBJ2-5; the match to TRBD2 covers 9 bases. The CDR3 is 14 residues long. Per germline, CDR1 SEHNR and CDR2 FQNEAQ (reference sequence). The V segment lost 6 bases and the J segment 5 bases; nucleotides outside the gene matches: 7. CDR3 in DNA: TGTGCCAGCAGTTATCCTAGCGGGGAGGAGACCCAGTACTTC. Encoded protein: CASSYPSGEETQYF.

The CDR3 DNA reads as TGCGCCAGCAGCCAAGAAGTGGTTTTGGTAAGCGGTCAGCCCCAGCATTTT. Protein: CASSQEVVLVSGQPQHF. This rearrangement joins TRBV4-1 to TRBJ1-5; D is undetermined. The CDR3 loop spans 17 amino acids. The V gene's germline CDR1 is MGHRA and CDR2 YSYEKL. Trimming shortened V by 0 bases and J by 6 bases, and 18 bases separated the two germline ends.

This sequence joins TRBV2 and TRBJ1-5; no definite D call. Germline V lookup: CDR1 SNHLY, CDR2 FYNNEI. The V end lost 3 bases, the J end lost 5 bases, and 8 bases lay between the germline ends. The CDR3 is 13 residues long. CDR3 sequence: CASSEMEDQPQHF. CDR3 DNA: TGTGCCAGCAGTGAGATGGAGGATCAGCCCCAGCATTTT.

DNA for the CDR3: TGTGCCAGCAGTTACGGAGGGGGGTCTAATGAAAAACTGTTTTTT. It codes for CASSYGGGSNEKLFF. This chain connects TRBV6-6 to TRBJ1-4; D may be TRBD1 (6 bases). V shed 2 bases and J shed 3 bases, with 10 bases lying between them. In germline, CDR1 is MNHNY, CDR2 SVGAGI (reference sequence). The CDR3 runs 15 residues.

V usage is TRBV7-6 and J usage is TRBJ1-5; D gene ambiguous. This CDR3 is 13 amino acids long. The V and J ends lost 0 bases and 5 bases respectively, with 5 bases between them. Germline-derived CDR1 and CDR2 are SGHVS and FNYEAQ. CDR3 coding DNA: TGTGCCAGCAGCTTAGCTGGGGATCAGCCCCAGCATTTT. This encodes CASSLAGDQPQHF. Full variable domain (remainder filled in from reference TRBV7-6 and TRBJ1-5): GAGVSQSPRYKVTKRGQDVALRCDPISGHVSLYWYRQALGQGPEFLTYFNYEAQQDKSGLPNDRFSAERPEGSISTLTIQRTEQRDSAMYRCASSLAGDQPQHFGDGTRLSIL.

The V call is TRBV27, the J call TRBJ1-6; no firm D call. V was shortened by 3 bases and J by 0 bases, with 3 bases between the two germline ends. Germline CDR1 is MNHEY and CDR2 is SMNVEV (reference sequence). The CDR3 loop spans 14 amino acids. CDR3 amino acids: CASSFISYNSPLHF. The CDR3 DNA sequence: TGTGCCAGCAGTTTCATCTCCTATAATTCACCCCTCCACTTT.

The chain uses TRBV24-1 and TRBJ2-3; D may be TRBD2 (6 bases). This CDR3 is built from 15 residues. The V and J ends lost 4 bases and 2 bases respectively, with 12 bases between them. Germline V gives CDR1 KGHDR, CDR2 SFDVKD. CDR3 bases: TGTGCCACCAGTGACGGGACTCATTTCACAGATACGCAGTATTTT. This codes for CATSDGTHFTDTQYF.

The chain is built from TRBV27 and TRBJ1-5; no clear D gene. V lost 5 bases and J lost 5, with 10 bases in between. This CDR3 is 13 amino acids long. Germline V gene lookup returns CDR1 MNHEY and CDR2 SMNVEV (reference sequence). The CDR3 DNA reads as TGTGCCAGCAGTCTAAACATATATCAGCCCCAGCATTTT. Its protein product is CASSLNIYQPQHF.

The CDR3 DNA reads as TGTGCCAGCGGCCCGGACGGAGGGCGCAATCAGCCCCAGCATTTT. The encoded protein is CASGPDGGRNQPQHF. J is TRBJ1-5 and V is TRBV6-5; D ambiguous. V lost 8 bases and J lost 2, with 16 bases in between. Germline CDR1 reads MNHEY; CDR2 reads SVGAGI. The CDR3 runs 15 residues.

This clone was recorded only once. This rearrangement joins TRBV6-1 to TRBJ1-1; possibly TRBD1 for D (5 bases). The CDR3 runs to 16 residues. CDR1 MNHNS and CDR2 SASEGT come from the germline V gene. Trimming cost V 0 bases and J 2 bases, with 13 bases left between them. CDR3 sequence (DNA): TGTGCCAGCAGTGAAGCGGTATGGACACTTAACACTGAAGCTTTCTTT. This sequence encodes CASSEAVWTLNTEAFF.